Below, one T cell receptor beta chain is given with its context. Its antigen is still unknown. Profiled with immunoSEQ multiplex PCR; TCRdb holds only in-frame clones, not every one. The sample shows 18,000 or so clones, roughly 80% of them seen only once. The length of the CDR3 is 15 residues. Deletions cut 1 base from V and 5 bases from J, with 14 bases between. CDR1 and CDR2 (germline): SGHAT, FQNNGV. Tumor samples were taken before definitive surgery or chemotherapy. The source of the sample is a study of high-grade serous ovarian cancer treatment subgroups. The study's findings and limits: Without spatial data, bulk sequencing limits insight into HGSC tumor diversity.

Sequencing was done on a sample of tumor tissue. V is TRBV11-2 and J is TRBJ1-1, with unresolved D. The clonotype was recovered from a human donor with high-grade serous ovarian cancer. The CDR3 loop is CASSLGYPGRTEAFF. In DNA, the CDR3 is TGTGCCAGCAGCTTAGGTTACCCCGGTAGAACTGAAGCTTTCTTT.